Described below is a single TCR beta chain sequence and its context. The sample is drawn from a study of cytomegalovirus exposure and HLA in healthy donors. PCR primers comprised 60 Vbeta and 13 Jbeta primers. The method was immunoSEQ multiplex PCR; TCRdb's version includes in-frame clones alone and lacks a portion of them. The data hold about 190,000 clones, with 65% to 85% observed a single time. The CDR3 has 15 residues. Germline assignment: CDR1 MNHNS and CDR2 SASEGT. Trimming left V 0 bases short and J 9 bases short, with 12 bases between. Sequences were obtained from PBMCs. The chain couples TRBV6-1 to TRBJ1-6, with unresolved D. The TCR originated in a woman younger than 35 in good health and CMV-seronegative. The CDR3 loop is CASSEARNYGSPLHF. The DNA of the CDR3 is TGTGCCAGCAGTGAAGCACGAAACTACGGTTCACCCCTCCACTTT.